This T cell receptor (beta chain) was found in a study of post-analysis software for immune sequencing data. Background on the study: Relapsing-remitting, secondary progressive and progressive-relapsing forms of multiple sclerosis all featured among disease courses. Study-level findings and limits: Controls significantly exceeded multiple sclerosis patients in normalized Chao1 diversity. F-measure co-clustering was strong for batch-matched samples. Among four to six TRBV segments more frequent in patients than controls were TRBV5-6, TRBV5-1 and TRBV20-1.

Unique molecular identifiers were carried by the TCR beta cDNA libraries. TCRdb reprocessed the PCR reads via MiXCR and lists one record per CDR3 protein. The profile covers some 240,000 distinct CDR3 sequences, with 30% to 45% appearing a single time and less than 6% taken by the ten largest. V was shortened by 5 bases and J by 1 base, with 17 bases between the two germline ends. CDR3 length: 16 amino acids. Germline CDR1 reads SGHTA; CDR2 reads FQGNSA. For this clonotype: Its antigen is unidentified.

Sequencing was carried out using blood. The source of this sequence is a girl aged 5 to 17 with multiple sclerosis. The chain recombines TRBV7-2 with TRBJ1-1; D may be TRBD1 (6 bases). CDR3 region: CASSPGQWGRNTEAFF. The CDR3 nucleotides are TGTGCCAGCAGCCCCGGACAGTGGGGAAGGAACACTGAAGCTTTCTTT. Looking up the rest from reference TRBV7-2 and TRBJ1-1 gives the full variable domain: GAGVSQSPSNKVTEKGKDVELRCDPISGHTALYWYRQSLGQGLEFLIYFQGNSAPDKSGLPSDRFSAERTGGSVSTLTIQRTQQEDSAVYLCASSPGQWGRNTEAFFGQGTRLTVV.